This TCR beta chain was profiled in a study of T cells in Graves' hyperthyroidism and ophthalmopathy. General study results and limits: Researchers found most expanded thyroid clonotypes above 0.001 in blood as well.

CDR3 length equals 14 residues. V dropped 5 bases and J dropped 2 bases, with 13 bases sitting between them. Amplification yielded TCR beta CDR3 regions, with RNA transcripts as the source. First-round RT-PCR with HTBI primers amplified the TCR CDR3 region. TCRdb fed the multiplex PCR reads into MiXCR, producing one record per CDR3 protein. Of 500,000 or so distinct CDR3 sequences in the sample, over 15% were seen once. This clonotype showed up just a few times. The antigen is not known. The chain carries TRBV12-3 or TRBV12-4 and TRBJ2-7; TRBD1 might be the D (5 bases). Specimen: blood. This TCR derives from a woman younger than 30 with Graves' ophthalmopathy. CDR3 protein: CASSHKGPTYEQYF. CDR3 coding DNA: TGTGCCAGCAGTCATAAGGGGCCTACCTACGAGCAGTACTTC.